A single sample gave rise to the 19 T cell receptor beta chains below, sequenced in a study of T-cell memory formation after mild COVID-19. In TCRdb, the 5' RACE reads were re-called with MiXCR into one record per CDR3 protein. The sample lists about 190,000 distinct CDR3 sequences, over 9.5% seen once, with 3% in the top ten. The sequenced sample consisted of PBMCs or a T cell subset sorted from them (not recorded which). The source is a man between 18 and 29 years old who had mild COVID-19 (a few samples of this study predate the infection). Cell type and time point are not known.

The V gene is TRBV3-1, the J gene TRBJ1-5; maybe TRBD1 (6 bases). Trimming left V 2 bases short and J 8 bases short, with 13 bases between. Germline V gene lookup returns CDR1 LGHDT and CDR2 YNNKEL (reference sequence). The CDR3 totals 14 residues. CDR3 region: CASSQIRGAEPQHF. For the CDR3, the DNA is TGTGCCAGCAGCCAAATCAGGGGTGCAGAGCCCCAGCATTTT.

This clonotype was seen repeatedly, ten times or more. The chain is built from TRBV20-1 and TRBJ2-3; 9 nucleotides line up with TRBD1. The CDR3 length is 14 residues. V was clipped by 6 bases and J by 6 bases; unmatched bases: 10. Per germline, CDR1 DFQATT and CDR2 SNEGSKA (reference sequence). This chain's CDR3 is CSAVPGQGSDTQYF. The CDR3 region has the DNA TGCAGTGCCGTCCCGGGACAGGGTTCGGATACGCAGTATTTT.

This clonotype was counted between two and nine times. The chain recombines TRBV20-1 with TRBJ2-5; TRBD1 or TRBD2 may be the D gene (5 bases each). Germline V gene sequence: CDR1 DFQATT, CDR2 SNEGSKA (reference sequence). V dropped 5 bases and J dropped 4 bases, with 23 bases sitting between them. CDR3 length: 16 residues. The CDR3 spells CSALAGGSVVRETQYF. For the CDR3, the DNA is TGCAGTGCTTTAGCTGGGGGTTCGGTTGTGCGAGAGACCCAGTACTTC.

This clonotype has only a few counts. The chain joins TRBV7-2 to TRBJ2-3; no clear D gene. The length of the CDR3 is 16 residues. Germline V CDR1 and CDR2: SGHTA, FQGNSA. V dropped 2 bases and J dropped 3 bases, with 15 bases sitting between them. Here the CDR3 reads CASSLWTATGTDTQYF. The CDR3 DNA is TGTGCCAGCAGCTTATGGACGGCAACTGGGACAGATACGCAGTATTTT.

V usage is TRBV30 and J usage is TRBJ2-7; the match to TRBD2 covers 10 bases. CDR3 size: 14 residues. With 6 bases clipped from V and 1 base from J, the junction kept 6 bases outside the gene matches. The germline gives CDR1 GTSNPN, CDR2 SVGIG (reference sequence). The CDR3 reads CACDISGGSYEQYF. The CDR3 bases are TGTGCCTGCGACATTAGCGGGGGGTCCTACGAGCAGTACTTC.

This clonotype was detected ten times or more. The J gene is TRBJ2-3, the V gene TRBV7-3, with 10 positions matching TRBD2. Germline V gene sequence: CDR1 SGHTA, CDR2 FQGTGA. The CDR3 extends over 15 amino acids. Trimming took 4 bases from V and 6 from J; bases not matched to a gene: 7. The CDR3: CASSSLAGELDTQYF. The CDR3 bases are TGTGCCAGCAGCTCTCTAGCGGGGGAGCTTGATACGCAGTATTTT.

In DNA, the CDR3 is TGCGCCAGCAGCTTGGACAGTAAGAGTGGCTACACCTTC. Translated, it gives CASSLDSKSGYTF. The chain uses TRBV5-1 and TRBJ1-2; D uncertain. V was shortened by 0 bases and J by 7 bases, with 10 bases between the two germline ends. The CDR3 has 13 amino acids. Germline CDR1 SGHRS, CDR2 YFSETQ.

This clonotype was counted ten times or more. The chain carries TRBV4-2 and TRBJ2-2; 7 bases line up with TRBD2. The CDR3 sequence is 13 residues long. V dropped 4 bases and J dropped 4; count of bases not matched to a gene: 0. CDR1 and CDR2 from the germline V gene are LGHNA and YNFKEQ. The CDR3 coding sequence is TGTGCCAGCAGCCGGACTAGCACCGGGGAGCTGTTTTTT. This codes for CASSRTSTGELFF.

This clonotype was observed a few times. This rearrangement joins TRBV6-5 to TRBJ2-5; D could derive from TRBD1 or TRBD2 (6 bases each). V lost 5 bases to trimming and J lost 4 bases, with 17 bases between them. This CDR3 contains 15 residues. Germline loops: CDR1 MNHEY, CDR2 SVGAGI. CDR3 loop: CASSPQGSGVETQYF. The CDR3 region has the DNA TGTGCCAGCAGTCCTCAGGGGTCGGGGGTAGAGACCCAGTACTTC.

Only a few counts were recorded for this clonotype. This chain links TRBV6-5 with TRBJ2-7, with a possible D match to TRBD1 (7 bases). CDR3 size: 14 residues. Trimming shortened V by 2 bases and J by 4 bases, and 12 bases separated the two germline ends. Germline V CDR1 and CDR2: MNHEY, SVGAGI. The CDR3, as DNA: TGTGCCAGCAGTTACGCGGGACAGCTATACGAGCAGTACTTC. It yields the protein CASSYAGQLYEQYF.

The rearrangement uses TRBV7-9 and TRBJ1-1; 7 bases align to TRBD1. V trimming: 3 bases; J trimming: 8 bases; junction bases outside the gene matches: 3. CDR3 length: 12 amino acids. Germline V gene sequence: CDR1 SEHNR, CDR2 FQNEAQ (reference sequence). CDR3 amino acids: CASSLEDREAFF. In DNA, the CDR3 is TGTGCCAGCAGCTTGGAGGACAGGGAAGCTTTCTTT.

V gene TRBV3-1 combines with J gene TRBJ1-1; no definite D call. CDR1 is LGHDT and CDR2 is YNNKEL in the germline V gene (reference sequence). Trimming left V 1 base short and J 1 base short, with 7 bases between. The length of the CDR3 is 14 residues. CDR3 nucleotide sequence: TGTGCCAGCAGCCAAGGGACGGGGAACACTGAAGCTTTCTTT. Translated, it gives CASSQGTGNTEAFF.

The chain joins TRBV20-1 to TRBJ1-5; TRBD1 agrees at 8 bases. The length of the CDR3 is 14 residues. From germline, CDR1 is DFQATT and CDR2 SNEGSKA (reference sequence). The V gene end was trimmed by 5 bases and the J gene end by 6 bases; junction bases not matched to a gene: 9. The CDR3 sequence is CSAGSGGTSQPQHF. The CDR3 DNA follows: TGCAGTGCTGGATCAGGGGGCACGAGTCAGCCCCAGCATTTT.

There are a few counts of this clonotype. The J gene is TRBJ2-7, the V gene TRBV30; TRBD1 aligns across 10 bases. CDR3 size: 17 residues. Unmatched junction bases numbered 12, after V lost 2 bases and J lost 2 bases. CDR1 is GTSNPN, CDR2 SVGIG, per germline (reference sequence). The CDR3 here is CAWSMRSGGQGTYEQYF. The DNA for the CDR3 is TGTGCCTGGAGTATGCGGTCTGGGGGACAGGGGACCTACGAGCAGTACTTC.

The chain uses TRBV3-1 and TRBJ1-2; 7 positions match TRBD1. The CDR3 covers 13 residues. Germline CDR1 is LGHDT and CDR2 is YNNKEL (reference sequence). The V gene end was trimmed by 2 bases and the J gene end by 7 bases; junction bases not matched to a gene: 4. The CDR3 nucleotides are TGTGCCAGCAGCCAATTACAGGGGTCTGGCTACACCTTC. Its protein is CASSQLQGSGYTF.

J is TRBJ1-2 and V is TRBV5-5; D is unresolved. The CDR3 has 18 residues. The V end lost 0 bases, the J end lost 5 bases, and 23 bases lay between the germline ends. Germline loops: CDR1 SGHKS, CDR2 YYEKEE (reference sequence). The CDR3 loop reads CASSLVLLQASGVYGYTF. DNA of the CDR3: TGTGCCAGCAGCTTGGTTCTGCTCCAGGCCTCCGGGGTTTATGGCTACACCTTC.

This rearrangement joins TRBV4-1 to TRBJ1-1; D gene ambiguous. The V gene lost 4 bases and the J gene lost 5 bases, with 14 bases spanning the gap. The germline V gene encodes CDR1 MGHRA and CDR2 YSYEKL. This CDR3 has 14 residues. The chain's CDR3 is CASSLKVGVTEAFF. As DNA, the CDR3 is TGCGCCAGCAGCCTAAAGGTCGGCGTTACTGAAGCTTTCTTT.

In DNA form, the CDR3 reads TGTGCCAGCAGCTCGCAAGGGGGTTACAATCAGCCCCAGCATTTT. It codes for CASSSQGGYNQPQHF. This chain connects TRBV7-9 to TRBJ1-5; a possible D gene is TRBD1 (6 bases). Trimming stripped 4 bases from V and 3 bases from J, with 13 bases between. Germline loops: CDR1 SEHNR, CDR2 FQNEAQ (reference sequence). The CDR3 covers 15 residues. The whole variable domain, remainder taken from reference TRBV7-9 and TRBJ1-5, is DTGVSQNPRHKITKRGQNVTFRCDPISEHNRLYWYRQTLGQGPEFLTYFQNEAQLEKSRLLSDRFSAERPKGSFSTLEIQRTEQGDSAMYLCASSSQGGYNQPQHFGDGTRLSIL.

This clonotype was counted only a few times. The CDR3 DNA sequence: TGTGCCAGCAGCTTCTCCAGCGGGGGGGCCAGAGAGACCCAGTACTTC. Protein sequence: CASSFSSGGARETQYF. The rearrangement joins TRBV7-2 to TRBJ2-5; 10 bases line up with TRBD2. V trimming: 3 bases; J trimming: 4 bases; junction bases outside the gene matches: 8. Germline V gene lookup returns CDR1 SGHTA and CDR2 FQGNSA. The CDR3 is 16 amino acids.